Sequencing of this T cell receptor beta chain was carried out in a study of post-analysis software for immune sequencing data. Findings and caveats of the study: Comparison of patients with controls showed 5 or 6 TRBV segments more frequent in patients, TRBV5-6, TRBV5-1 and TRBV20-1 among them.

This clonotype was counted at least ten times. Antigen specificity is unknown. Each TCR beta cDNA library carried unique molecular identifiers. TCRdb called the PCR reads again in MiXCR, with one record for every CDR3 protein. This table holds roughly 600,000 distinct CDR3 sequences, 44% found once. Between the trimmed V and J ends, which lost 5 bases and 6 bases, there was a span of 12 bases. The CDR3 is 13 residues long. This TCR derives from a girl aged 5-17 years with multiple sclerosis. The sample was blood. The chain has TRBV12-3 or TRBV12-4 and TRBJ2-3; tentatively, D is TRBD2 (5 bases). The CDR3 sequence is CASSPLGGDTQYF. The CDR3 DNA reads as TGTGCCAGCAGTCCACTGGGCGGGGATACGCAGTATTTT.